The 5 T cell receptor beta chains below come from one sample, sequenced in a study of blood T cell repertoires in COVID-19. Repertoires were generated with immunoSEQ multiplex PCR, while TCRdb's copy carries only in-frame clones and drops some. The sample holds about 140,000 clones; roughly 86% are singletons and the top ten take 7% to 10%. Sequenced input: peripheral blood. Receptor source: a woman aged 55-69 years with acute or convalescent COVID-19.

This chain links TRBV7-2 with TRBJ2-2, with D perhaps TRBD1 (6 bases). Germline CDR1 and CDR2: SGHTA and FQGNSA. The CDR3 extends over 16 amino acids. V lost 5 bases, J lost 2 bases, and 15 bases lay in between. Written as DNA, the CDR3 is TGTGCCAGCAGCCCACGACAGGCCATAAACACCGGGGAGCTGTTTTTT. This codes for CASSPRQAINTGELFF.

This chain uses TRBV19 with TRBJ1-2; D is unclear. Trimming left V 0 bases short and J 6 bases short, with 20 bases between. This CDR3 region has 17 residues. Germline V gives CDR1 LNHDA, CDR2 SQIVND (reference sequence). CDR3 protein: CASSIDRSTGFEDGYTF. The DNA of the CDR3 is TGTGCCAGTAGTATAGATCGCTCGACTGGTTTCGAGGATGGCTACACCTTC.

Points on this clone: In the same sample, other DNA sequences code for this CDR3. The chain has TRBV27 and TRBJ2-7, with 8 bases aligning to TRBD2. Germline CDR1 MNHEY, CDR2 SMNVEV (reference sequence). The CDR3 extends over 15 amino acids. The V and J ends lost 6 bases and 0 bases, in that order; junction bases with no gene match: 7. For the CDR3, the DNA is TGTGCCAGCAGAATTCCTAGCGGGTCCTCCTACGAGCAGTACTTC. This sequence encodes CASRIPSGSSYEQYF.

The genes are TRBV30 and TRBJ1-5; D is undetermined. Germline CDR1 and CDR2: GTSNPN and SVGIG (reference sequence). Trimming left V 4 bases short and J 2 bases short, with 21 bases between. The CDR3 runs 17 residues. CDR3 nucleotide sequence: TGTGCCTGGATATTTATCCAGGAGGGAAAGGGCAATCAGCCCCAGCATTTT. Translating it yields CAWIFIQEGKGNQPQHF. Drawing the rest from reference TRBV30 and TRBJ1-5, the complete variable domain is SQTIHQWPATLVQPVGSPLSLECTVEGTSNPNLYWYRQAAGRGLQLLFYSVGIGQISSEVPQNLSASRPQDRQFILSSKKLLLSDSGFYLCAWIFIQEGKGNQPQHFGDGTRLSIL.

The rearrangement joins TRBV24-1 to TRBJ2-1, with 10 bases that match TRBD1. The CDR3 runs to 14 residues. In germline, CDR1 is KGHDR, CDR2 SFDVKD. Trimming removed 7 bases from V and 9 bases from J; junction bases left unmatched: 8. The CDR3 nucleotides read TGTGCCACCAGCGAGGGACAGGGGACTGGTGAGCAGTTCTTC. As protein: CATSEGQGTGEQFF.